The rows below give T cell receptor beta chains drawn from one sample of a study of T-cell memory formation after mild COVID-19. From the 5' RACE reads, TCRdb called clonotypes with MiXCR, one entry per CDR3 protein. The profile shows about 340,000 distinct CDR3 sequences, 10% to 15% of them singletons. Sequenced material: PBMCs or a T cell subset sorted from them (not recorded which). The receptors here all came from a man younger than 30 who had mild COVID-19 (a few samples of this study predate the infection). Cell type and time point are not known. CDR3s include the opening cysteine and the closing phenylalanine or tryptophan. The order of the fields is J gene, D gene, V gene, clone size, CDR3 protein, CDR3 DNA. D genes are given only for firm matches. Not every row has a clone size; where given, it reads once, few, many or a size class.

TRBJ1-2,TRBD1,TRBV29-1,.,CSVDRQGGWSYGYTF,TGCAGCGTTGATAGGCAGGGGGGGTGGAGCTATGGCTACACCTTC
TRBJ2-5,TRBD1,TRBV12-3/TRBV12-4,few,CASSYGQGVQETQYF,TGTGCCAGCAGTTATGGACAGGGTGTCCAAGAGACCCAGTACTTC
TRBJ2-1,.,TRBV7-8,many,CASSIDEQFF,TGTGCCAGCAGCATCGATGAGCAGTTCTTC
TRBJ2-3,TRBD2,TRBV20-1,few,CSARASGSTDTQYF,TGCAGTGCTAGGGCTAGCGGGAGCACAGATACGCAGTATTTT
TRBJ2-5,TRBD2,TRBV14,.,CASSHKIAGVWETQYF,TGTGCCAGCAGCCATAAGATAGCGGGGGTTTGGGAGACCCAGTACTTC
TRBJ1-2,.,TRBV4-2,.,CASSRGRQAYGYTF,TGTGCCAGCAGCCGCGGGAGACAGGCCTATGGCTACACCTTC
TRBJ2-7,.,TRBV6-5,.,CASSFSTSLNEQYF,TGTGCCAGCAGTTTTTCCACTAGCCTGAACGAGCAGTACTTC
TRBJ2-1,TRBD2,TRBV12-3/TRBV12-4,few,CASSLLAGVEQFF,TGTGCCAGCAGTTTGCTAGCGGGGGTTGAGCAGTTCTTC
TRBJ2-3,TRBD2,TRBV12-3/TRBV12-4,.,CASSVAGITDTQYF,TGTGCCAGCAGTGTAGCGGGAATCACAGATACGCAGTATTTT
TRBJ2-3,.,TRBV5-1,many,CASSLGLSTDTQYF,TGCGCCAGCAGCTTAGGACTGAGCACAGATACGCAGTATTTT
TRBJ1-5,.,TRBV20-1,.,CSPAFLSNQPQHF,TGCAGTCCCGCTTTTCTGAGCAATCAGCCCCAGCATTTT
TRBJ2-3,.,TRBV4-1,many,CASSQVGGTDTQYF,TGCGCCAGCAGCCAAGTCGGGGGAACAGATACGCAGTATTTT
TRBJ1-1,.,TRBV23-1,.,CASSQFPGGSNTEAFF,TGCGCCAGCAGTCAATTCCCAGGAGGGTCGAACACTGAAGCTTTCTTT
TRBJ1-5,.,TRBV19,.,CASSSGAGPQHF,TGTGCCAGTAGTTCGGGGGCAGGACCCCAGCATTTT
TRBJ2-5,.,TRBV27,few,CASSYRGPHQETQYF,TGTGCCAGCAGTTATCGGGGGCCACACCAAGAGACCCAGTACTTC
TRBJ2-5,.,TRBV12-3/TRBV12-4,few,CASSLSSKPQESQYF,TGTGCCAGCAGTTTAAGCTCCAAACCCCAAGAGAGCCAGTACTTC
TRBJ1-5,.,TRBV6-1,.,CASMELLSQPQHF,TGTGCCAGCATGGAACTATTGAGTCAGCCCCAGCATTTT
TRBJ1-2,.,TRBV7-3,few,CASSFDPGYGYTF,TGTGCCAGCAGCTTCGATCCGGGGTATGGCTACACCTTC
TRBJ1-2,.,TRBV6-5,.,CASSYRNRVNYGYTF,TGTGCCAGCAGTTACAGAAACAGGGTTAACTATGGCTACACCTTC
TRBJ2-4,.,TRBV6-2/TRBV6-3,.,CASGPGFDIQYF,TGTGCCAGCGGCCCGGGGTTTGACATTCAGTACTTC
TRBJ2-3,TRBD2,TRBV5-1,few,CASSGSPSGASTDTQYF,TGCGCCAGCAGCGGCTCTCCTAGCGGCGCTAGCACAGATACGCAGTATTTT
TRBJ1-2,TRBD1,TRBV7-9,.,CASSAGQGPPYGYTF,TGTGCCAGCAGCGCGGGACAGGGCCCCCCATATGGCTACACCTTC
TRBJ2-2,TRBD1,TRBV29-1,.,CSVGGTGSDTGELFF,TGCAGCGTTGGAGGGACAGGGTCGGACACCGGGGAGCTGTTTTTT